This T cell receptor beta chain was recorded in a study of spatial heterogeneity in lung cancer. Background on the study: Beta-chain sequences consistently outnumbered alpha-chain sequences in detection. The correlation between TCR transcript counts in tumor regions and a T cell module score from matched bulk RNA-seq was strong.

Study-level results: Mutation counts in tumors were tracked by counts of expanded intratumoral alpha and beta TCRs. The authors estimated that about 6.4% of tumor T cells were covered for alpha chains and about 12% for beta chains.

TCRdb reprocessed the 5' RACE reads with MiXCR, giving one entry per CDR3 protein. The top ten hold around 24% of the sample, which has about 27,000 distinct CDR3 sequences, 7.1% seen once. The time point denotes: sample taken at primary tumor resection. From tumor, nontumor lung or frozen PBMC, whole RNA was taken unsorted for sequencing. V was trimmed by 2 bases and J by 2 bases, leaving 10 bases between them. The CDR3 extends over 15 amino acids. From germline, CDR1 is SGHRS and CDR2 YFSETQ. This clonotype has ten or more counts. Its specificity is not known. The chain employs TRBV5-1 and TRBJ2-2; D gene uncertain. This material consisted of lung tumor tissue, taken at surgery. The receptor's source is a male donor with early-stage non-small cell lung cancer. The CDR3 loop is CASSFQLGNTGELFF. The CDR3 nucleotides read TGCGCCAGCAGCTTCCAGCTAGGCAACACCGGGGAGCTGTTTTTT. Filled out from reference TRBV5-1 and TRBJ2-2, the complete variable domain reads KAGVTQTPRYLIKTRGQQVTLSCSPISGHRSVSWYQQTPGQGLQFLFEYFSETQRNKGNFPGRFSGRQFSNSRSEMNVSTLELGDSALYLCASSFQLGNTGELFFGEGSRLTVL.